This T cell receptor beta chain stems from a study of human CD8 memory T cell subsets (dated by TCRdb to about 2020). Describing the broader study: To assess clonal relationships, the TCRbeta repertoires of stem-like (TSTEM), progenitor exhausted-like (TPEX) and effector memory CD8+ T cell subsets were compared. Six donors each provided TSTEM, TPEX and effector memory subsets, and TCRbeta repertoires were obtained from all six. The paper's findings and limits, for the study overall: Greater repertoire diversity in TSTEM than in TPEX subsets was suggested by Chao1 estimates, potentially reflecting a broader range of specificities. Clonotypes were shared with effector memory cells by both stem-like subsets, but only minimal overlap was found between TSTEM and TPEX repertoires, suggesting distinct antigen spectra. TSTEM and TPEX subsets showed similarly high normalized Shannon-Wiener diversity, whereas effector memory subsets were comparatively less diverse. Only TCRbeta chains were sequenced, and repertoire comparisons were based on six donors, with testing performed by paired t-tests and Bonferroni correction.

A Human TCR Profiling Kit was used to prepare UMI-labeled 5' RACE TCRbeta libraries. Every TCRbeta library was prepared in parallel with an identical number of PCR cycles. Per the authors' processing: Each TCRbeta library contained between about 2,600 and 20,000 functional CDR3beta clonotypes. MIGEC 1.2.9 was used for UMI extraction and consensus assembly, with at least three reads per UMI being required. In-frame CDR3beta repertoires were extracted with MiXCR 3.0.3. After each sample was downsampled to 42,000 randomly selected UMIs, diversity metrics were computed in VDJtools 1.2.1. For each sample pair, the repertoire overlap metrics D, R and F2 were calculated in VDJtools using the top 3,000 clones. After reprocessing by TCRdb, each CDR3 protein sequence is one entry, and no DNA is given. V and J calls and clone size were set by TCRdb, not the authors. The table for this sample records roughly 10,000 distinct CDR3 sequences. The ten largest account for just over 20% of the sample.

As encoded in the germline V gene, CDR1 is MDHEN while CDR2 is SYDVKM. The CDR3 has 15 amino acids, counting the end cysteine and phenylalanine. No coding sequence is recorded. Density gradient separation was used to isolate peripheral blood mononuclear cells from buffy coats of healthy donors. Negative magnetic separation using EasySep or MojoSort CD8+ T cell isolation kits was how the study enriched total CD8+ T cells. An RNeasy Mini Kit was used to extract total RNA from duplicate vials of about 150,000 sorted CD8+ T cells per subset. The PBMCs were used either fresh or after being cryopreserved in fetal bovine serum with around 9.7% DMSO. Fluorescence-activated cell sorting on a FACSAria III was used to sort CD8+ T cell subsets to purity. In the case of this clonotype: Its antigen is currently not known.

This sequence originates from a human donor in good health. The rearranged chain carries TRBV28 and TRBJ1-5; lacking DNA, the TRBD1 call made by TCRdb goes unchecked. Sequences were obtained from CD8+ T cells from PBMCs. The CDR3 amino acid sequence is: CASSHYRGGNQPQHF.